The clone carrying this T cell receptor beta chain was seen repeatedly, ten times or more. This record belongs to a study of T cells in Graves' hyperthyroidism and ophthalmopathy. About the study: Peripheral blood was acquired at first diagnosis, ahead of any therapy whatsoever.

Per germline, CDR1 SGHAT and CDR2 FQNNGV. This CDR3 is 15 amino acids long. V dropped 4 bases and J dropped 2 bases, with 12 bases sitting between them. The investigators amplified TCR beta CDR3 regions from RNA transcripts. HTBI primers were used for first-round RT-PCR of the TCR CDR3. From the multiplex PCR reads, TCRdb called clonotypes with MiXCR, one entry per CDR3 protein. The sample records approximately 600,000 distinct CDR3 sequences, around 14% being singletons. Patients with uncontrolled infections, other autoimmune diseases, pregnancy or lactation were excluded. Diagnoses rested on clinical symptoms, serum thyroxine and TRAb, thyroid ultrasound and orbital computed tomography. Blood was sampled at initial diagnosis of hyperthyroidism, prior to onset of any ophthalmopathy symptoms.

Sample: blood. This sequence originates from a woman aged 25 to 39 with Graves' hyperthyroidism that later progressed to Graves' ophthalmopathy. The chain uses TRBV11-2 and TRBJ2-1; unclear D gene. DNA of the CDR3: TGTGCCAGCAGCTCGCTTCCCGGACCCTACAATGAGCAGTTCTTC. It encodes CASSSLPGPYNEQFF.